This T cell receptor beta chain appears in the sequencing data of a study of CD8 T cells in ankylosing spondylitis. V lost 3 bases and J lost 5; bases outside the gene matches: 9. Germline CDR1 DFQATT, CDR2 SNEGSKA (reference sequence). The CDR3 is 14 amino acids. The study's findings and limits: In the blood and synovial fluid of reactive arthritis, some motif variants had been previously reported.

TCRdb recomputed calls from the 5' RACE reads with MiXCR, one row per CDR3 protein. The profile shows around 250,000 distinct CDR3 sequences, 32% of them singletons. This clonotype was counted only a few times. The antigen is unknown. The gene calls are TRBV20-1 and TRBJ1-2; 7 bases line up with TRBD1. This sequence originates from a male donor with ankylosing spondylitis or in good health (not recorded which). Sequenced input: blood, either unsorted or a sorted T cell fraction (not recorded which). The CDR3 loop is CSASRGQRLYGYTF. CDR3 DNA sequence: TGCAGTGCTAGTAGGGGACAGAGACTATATGGCTACACCTTC.